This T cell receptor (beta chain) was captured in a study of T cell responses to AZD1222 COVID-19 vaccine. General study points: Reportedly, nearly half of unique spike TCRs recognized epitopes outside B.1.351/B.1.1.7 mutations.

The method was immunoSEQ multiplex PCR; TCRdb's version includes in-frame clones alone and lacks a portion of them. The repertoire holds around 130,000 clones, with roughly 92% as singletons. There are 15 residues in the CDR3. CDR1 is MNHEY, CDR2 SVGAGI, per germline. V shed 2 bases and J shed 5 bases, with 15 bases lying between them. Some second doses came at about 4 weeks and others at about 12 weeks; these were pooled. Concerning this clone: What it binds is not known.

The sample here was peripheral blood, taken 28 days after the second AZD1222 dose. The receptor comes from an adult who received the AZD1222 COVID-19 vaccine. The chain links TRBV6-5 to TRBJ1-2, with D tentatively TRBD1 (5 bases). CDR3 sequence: CASSYRSSGAYGYTF. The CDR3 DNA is TGTGCCAGCAGTTACCGGTCCAGTGGGGCATATGGCTACACCTTC.